These 11 T cell receptor beta chains were all obtained from the same sample, sequenced in a study of shared clonotypes between healthy human individuals. The data were produced by immunoSEQ multiplex PCR, yet TCRdb's version contains in-frame clones alone and is incomplete. The data show some 2,100,000 clones, approximately 94% seen once. Specimen: naive CD4+ T cells sorted from blood. Subset defined: CD45RA+ positively selected. These receptor sequences come from a young man in good health.

The V call is TRBV10-3, the J call TRBJ2-7, with 8 bases matching TRBD1. CDR1 is ENHRY and CDR2 is SYGVKD in the germline V gene. The trim removed 3 bases at V and 2 bases at J, leaving 6 bases unmatched. The CDR3 runs 15 residues. CDR3 sequence (DNA): TGTGCCATCAGTGATTCCGGGACAGGAGCCTACGAGCAGTACTTC. This encodes CAISDSGTGAYEQYF.

The J gene is TRBJ2-7, the V gene TRBV5-4, with D maybe TRBD2 (5 bases). CDR3 length: 15 residues. Trimming cost V 1 base and J 3 bases, with 14 bases left between them. In germline, CDR1 is SGHNT, CDR2 YYREEE (reference sequence). Here the CDR3 reads CASSLIRPGYYEQYF. The DNA of the CDR3 is TGTGCCAGCAGCTTGATTCGTCCGGGGTACTACGAGCAGTACTTC.

This rearrangement joins TRBV5-1 to TRBJ2-1, with D possibly TRBD2 on 6 matching bases. This CDR3 has 14 amino acids. The V end was cut by 2 bases, the J end by 7 bases, with 13 bases between. The germline V gene encodes CDR1 SGHRS and CDR2 YFSETQ. For the CDR3, the DNA is TGCGCCAGCAGCTTCTGGACTACCCCGAATGAGCAGTTCTTC. This gives the protein CASSFWTTPNEQFF.

This chain joins TRBV5-1 and TRBJ1-5; 9 nucleotides match TRBD1. The V gene's germline CDR1 is SGHRS and CDR2 YFSETQ. The CDR3 totals 14 residues. Trimming removed 1 base from V and 6 bases from J; junction bases left unmatched: 2. CDR3 coding DNA: TGCGCCAGCAGCTTGTTGACAGGGGGTCAGCCCCAGCATTTT. The encoded protein is CASSLLTGGQPQHF.

The chain is built from TRBV28 and TRBJ2-7; D might be TRBD1 (6 bases). From germline, CDR1 is MDHEN and CDR2 SYDVKM. The V and J ends lost 7 bases and 2 bases respectively, with 15 bases between them. This CDR3 spans 14 amino acids. The CDR3: CASTGTPNPYEQYF. The CDR3, as DNA: TGTGCCAGCACCGGGACACCAAACCCCTACGAGCAGTACTTC.

V and J are TRBV6-5 and TRBJ1-6; D not resolved. Trimming stripped 5 bases from V and 5 bases from J, with 13 bases between. CDR1 and CDR2 from the germline V gene are MNHEY and SVGAGI. The CDR3 runs 15 residues. Here the CDR3 DNA reads TGTGCCAGCAGTCGCCGGGAGACGGATAATTCACCCCTCCACTTT. As protein: CASSRRETDNSPLHF.

This chain joins TRBV7-2 and TRBJ2-7, with 7 nucleotides matching TRBD2. The CDR3 totals 14 residues. Germline trimming cut 6 bases from V and 5 bases from J; bases unmatched to any gene: 10. The germline CDR1 and CDR2 sequences are SGHTA and FQGNSA. For the CDR3, the DNA is TGTGCCAGCAGTTGGCGGGGGAGGGCCAACGAGCAGTACTTC. Its protein product is CASSWRGRANEQYF.

Regarding this clone: The same CDR3 arises from other DNA sequences in this sample as well. The chain combines TRBV5-1 with TRBJ2-3, with D uncertain. Germline lookup yields CDR1 SGHRS and CDR2 YFSETQ. There are 13 residues in the CDR3. V lost 0 bases to trimming and J lost 2 bases, with 4 bases between them. CDR3 region: CASSLGPTDTQYF. DNA for the CDR3: TGCGCCAGCAGCTTGGGACCCACAGATACGCAGTATTTT.

This chain uses TRBV5-1 with TRBJ1-6; 11 bases match TRBD1. The CDR3 totals 17 residues. V was pared by 0 bases and J by 6 bases, with 5 bases of the junction left unmatched. The germline gives CDR1 SGHRS, CDR2 YFSETQ. The CDR3 spells CASSLGMDRGLNSPLHF. The CDR3, as DNA: TGCGCCAGCAGCTTGGGTATGGACAGGGGGCTTAATTCACCCCTCCACTTT.

The CDR3 protein is CASSAQGTGNTIYF. DNA for the CDR3: TGTGCCAGCAGCGCCCAGGGGACTGGAAACACCATATATTTT. The chain employs TRBV9 and TRBJ1-3; D might be TRBD1 (6 bases). V was trimmed by 3 bases and J by 2 bases, leaving 9 bases between them. The CDR3 is made up of 14 amino acids. Germline assignment: CDR1 SGDLS and CDR2 YYNGEE.

This clone came up once. CDR3 protein: CASREGGLNQETQYF. The CDR3, as DNA: TGTGCCAGCAGGGAGGGAGGGTTGAATCAAGAGACCCAGTACTTC. The rearrangement links TRBV28 to TRBJ2-5; TRBD2 aligns across 7 bases. CDR1 is MDHEN and CDR2 is SYDVKM in the germline V gene. The CDR3 is made up of 15 amino acids. Germline trimming cut 6 bases from V and 2 bases from J; bases unmatched to any gene: 9.